The 20 T cell receptor beta chains below come from one sample, sequenced in a study of control samples from healthy donors and cancer patients. Libraries were prepared by immunoSEQ multiplex PCR; TCRdb keeps only in-frame clonotypes and omits some of them. Of under 55,000 clones detected, 80% to 95% appear once; the ten largest clones hold 20% to 25%. The sequencing sample was made of PBMCs. The receptors were gathered from a woman aged 40 to 50 with head and neck cancer.

V usage is TRBV18 and J usage is TRBJ2-7; D gene uncertain. V was shortened by 6 bases and J by 5 bases, with 17 bases between the two germline ends. This CDR3 is 14 amino acids long. In germline, CDR1 is KGHSH, CDR2 LQKENI. CDR3 sequence (DNA): TGTGCCAGCTCCCCCCTGGGTCTAGGCGACGAGCAGTACTTC. It is translated as CASSPLGLGDEQYF.

This clone was found once. CDR3 sequence (DNA): TGTGCCAGCAGCCCCAGGGCTAGCGGGAACAATGAGCAGTTCTTC. It is translated as CASSPRASGNNEQFF. V is TRBV27 and J is TRBJ2-1; TRBD2 aligns across 9 bases. In germline, CDR1 is MNHEY, CDR2 SMNVEV (reference sequence). V shed 6 bases, J shed 5 bases, and the junction held 8 bases outside the gene matches. This CDR3 is 15 amino acids long.

Regarding this clone: Within the sample, other DNA sequences also encode this same CDR3. The V call is TRBV7-2, the J call TRBJ2-1; unclear D gene. The V gene lost 4 bases and the J gene lost 8 bases, with 6 bases spanning the gap. The CDR3 totals 11 residues. Germline CDR1 is SGHTA and CDR2 is FQGNSA. CDR3: CASSSRYEQFF. The CDR3 DNA reads TGTGCCAGCAGCTCTAGGTATGAGCAGTTCTTC.

This chain joins TRBV2 and TRBJ2-4, with TRBD2 matching 7 bases. This CDR3 has 14 amino acids. V was clipped by 8 bases and J by 7 bases; unmatched bases: 11. From germline, CDR1 is SNHLY and CDR2 FYNNEI. CDR3 sequence: CASGSSAGGNIQYF. The CDR3 region has the DNA TGTGCCAGCGGGAGCAGCGCCGGGGGGAACATTCAGTACTTC.

The V call is TRBV9, the J call TRBJ2-3; maybe TRBD2 (6 bases). CDR1 SGDLS and CDR2 YYNGEE come from the germline V gene. This CDR3 contains 14 residues. Trimming pared 4 bases from V and 5 bases from J, leaving 14 bases between. CDR3 coding DNA: TGTGCCAGCAGCCGGTCGGGGGTTGGAGATACGCAGTATTTT. This translates into CASSRSGVGDTQYF. The complete variable domain, with remaining parts taken from reference TRBV9 and TRBJ2-3, reads DSGVTQTPKHLITATGQRVTLRCSPRSGDLSVYWYQQSLDQGLQFLIQYYNGEERAKGNILERFSAQQFPDLHSELNLSSLELGDSALYFCASSRSGVGDTQYFGPGTRLTVL.

The chain couples TRBV2 to TRBJ2-7; 7 bases are shared with TRBD2. Germline V gives CDR1 SNHLY, CDR2 FYNNEI. The CDR3 is 13 residues long. Trimming removed 8 bases from V and 1 base from J; junction bases left unmatched: 5. The CDR3 sequence: CASVMGLSYEQYF. Written as DNA, the CDR3 is TGTGCCAGCGTTATGGGACTATCCTACGAGCAGTACTTC.

V gene TRBV7-9 combines with J gene TRBJ1-2, with TRBD1 matching 9 bases. V lost 1 base and J lost 6; bases outside the gene matches: 3. CDR1 and CDR2 (germline): SEHNR, FQNEAQ (reference sequence). This CDR3 is 14 amino acids long. CDR3 in DNA: TGTGCCAGCAGCTTAGGACAGGGGGTAGATGGCTACACCTTC. Residues: CASSLGQGVDGYTF.

This clone was recorded only once. The chain employs TRBV5-1 and TRBJ1-3, with a tentative D call TRBD1 (6 bases). V dropped 6 bases and J dropped 0 bases, with 22 bases sitting between them. This CDR3 comprises 18 residues. The germline CDR1 and CDR2 sequences are SGHRS and YFSETQ. CDR3 nucleotides: TGCGCCAGCACCCAAAACGTAGGGGGAGCCTTCTCTGGAAACACCATATATTTT. Its protein product is CASTQNVGGAFSGNTIYF. Full variable domain (rest looked up from reference TRBV5-1 and TRBJ1-3): KAGVTQTPRYLIKTRGQQVTLSCSPISGHRSVSWYQQTPGQGLQFLFEYFSETQRNKGNFPGRFSGRQFSNSRSEMNVSTLELGDSALYLCASTQNVGGAFSGNTIYFGEGSWLTVV.

This clone appeared once. The chain combines TRBV14 with TRBJ2-7; D possibly uses TRBD1 or TRBD2 (5 bases each). Per the germline V gene, CDR1 is SGHDN and CDR2 is FVKESK. The CDR3 consists of 15 residues. The V gene lost 4 bases and the J gene lost 2 bases, with 15 bases spanning the gap. The CDR3 region is CASSRSGRSPYEQYF. In nucleotides, the CDR3 is TGTGCCAGCAGCCGATCGGGACGCTCCCCCTACGAGCAGTACTTC.

V usage is TRBV10-2 and J usage is TRBJ2-3; 12 nucleotides line up with TRBD2. CDR1 is WSHSY, CDR2 SAAADI, per germline. The CDR3 is 18 amino acids. V lost 7 bases and J lost 10; bases outside the gene matches: 21. The CDR3 DNA is TGCGCCAGCATGTGGGGCGCTAGCGGGGGGGCCATGGCGGCTTCGCAGTATTTT. It yields the protein CASMWGASGGAMAASQYF.

The chain recombines TRBV6-6 with TRBJ2-7; the match to TRBD1 covers 7 bases. With V trimmed by 8 bases and J by 3 bases, 10 bases remained unmatched. Germline lookup yields CDR1 MNHNY and CDR2 SVGAGI (reference sequence). The CDR3 sequence is 14 residues long. The CDR3 protein is CASGSRQGGYEQYF. The CDR3 DNA follows: TGTGCCAGCGGATCCCGACAGGGCGGCTACGAGCAGTACTTC.

The CDR3 sequence is CASSQRGDTQYF. For the CDR3, the DNA is TGTGCCAGCAGCCAGCGGGGGGATACGCAGTATTTT. V is TRBV6-4 and J is TRBJ2-3, with TRBD2 identical over 8 bases. The length of the CDR3 is 12 residues. Trimming at V came to 6 bases and at J to 6 bases, leaving 2 bases not matched to a gene. Germline lookup yields CDR1 MRHNA and CDR2 SNTAGT.

The chain joins TRBV19 to TRBJ1-5; D gene unclear. The germline V gene has CDR1 LNHDA and CDR2 SQIVND (reference sequence). Trimming shortened V by 5 bases and J by 2 bases, and 16 bases separated the two germline ends. This CDR3 spans 16 amino acids. Here the CDR3 DNA reads TGTGCCAGTAGTCTGTCGGCCCCGGGAGGCAATCAGCCCCAGCATTTT. Protein product: CASSLSAPGGNQPQHF.

The CDR3 nucleotides are TGTGCCAGCAGTGTCTCAGGGGACACTGAAGCTTTCTTT. Translation gives CASSVSGDTEAFF. This chain connects TRBV27 to TRBJ1-1, with D tentatively TRBD1 (6 bases). This CDR3 contains 13 residues. CDR1 is MNHEY and CDR2 is SMNVEV in the germline V gene (reference sequence). Trimming took off 5 bases at V and 3 bases at J, with 10 bases between the two ends.

The chain couples TRBV28 to TRBJ2-7; a possible D gene is TRBD2 (6 bases). Germline V gene data show CDR1 as MDHEN and CDR2 as SYDVKM. The CDR3 extends over 14 amino acids. V lost 2 bases and J 1 base, leaving 9 bases between the germline ends. The CDR3 loop is CASSLGTPSYEQYF. The CDR3 DNA is TGTGCCAGCAGTTTAGGGACTCCTTCCTACGAGCAGTACTTC. Full variable domain (missing parts from reference TRBV28 and TRBJ2-7): DVKVTQSSRYLVKRTGEKVFLECVQDMDHENMFWYRQDPGLGLRLIYFSYDVKMKEKGDIPEGYSVSREKKERFSLILESASTNQTSMYLCASSLGTPSYEQYFGPGTRLTVT.

The gene calls are TRBV19 and TRBJ2-7; D is uncertain. This CDR3 spans 13 amino acids. Germline CDR1 is LNHDA and CDR2 is SQIVND (reference sequence). V dropped 5 bases and J dropped 3 bases, with 11 bases sitting between them. The CDR3 nucleotides read TGTGCCAGTAGTGACCCCCCGGACTACGAGCAGTACTTC. It translates to CASSDPPDYEQYF.

The sample holds one count of this clone. The V gene is TRBV11-2, the J gene TRBJ1-4, with no clear D. Trimming removed 1 base from V and 3 bases from J, with 6 bases in between. The CDR3 sequence is 14 residues long. Germline CDR1 reads SGHAT; CDR2 reads FQNNGV. Here the CDR3 reads CASSLGHSNEKLFF. CDR3 in DNA: TGTGCCAGCAGCTTAGGGCATTCTAATGAAAAACTGTTTTTT.

The chain recombines TRBV27 with TRBJ2-3; D unresolved. CDR1 and CDR2 from the germline V gene are MNHEY and SMNVEV (reference sequence). The CDR3 covers 15 residues. Deletions cut 0 bases from V and 2 bases from J, with 9 bases between. The CDR3 nucleotides are TGTGCCAGCAGTTTATCGAAGATCCACACAGATACGCAGTATTTT. Its translation: CASSLSKIHTDTQYF.

The V call is TRBV3-1 (or the pseudogene TRBV3-2), the J call TRBJ2-3; D might be TRBD2 (6 bases). The germline gives CDR1 LGHDT, CDR2 YNNKEL (reference sequence). V lost 8 bases and J 0 bases, leaving 12 bases between the germline ends. This CDR3 has 14 residues. The CDR3 sequence: CASRTSPSTDTQYF. The DNA of the CDR3 is TGTGCCAGCCGTACTAGCCCGAGCACAGATACGCAGTATTTT.

The gene calls are TRBV18 and TRBJ1-4, with 7 bases matching TRBD1. V was pared by 2 bases and J by 7 bases, with 13 bases of the junction left unmatched. The CDR3 length is 17 residues. Germline V gives CDR1 KGHSH, CDR2 LQKENI. CDR3 in amino acids: CASSPVVQGRGGEKLFF. The DNA of the CDR3 is TGTGCCAGCTCACCAGTGGTACAGGGGCGCGGAGGTGAAAAACTGTTTTTT.